This TCR beta chain was sequenced for a study of control samples from healthy donors and cancer patients. The germline V and J ends were trimmed by 0 bases and 3 bases, with 12 bases remaining between them. In germline, CDR1 is LNHNV, CDR2 YYDKDF (reference sequence). The CDR3 runs 16 residues. Here immunoSEQ multiplex PCR was the method, and the copy in TCRdb shows in-frame clones only, minus some. The sample holds roughly 190,000 clones, 75% to 95% seen once. The specimen sequenced was blood. The rearrangement uses TRBV15 and TRBJ2-1; D gene uncertain. The sequence was collected from a woman aged 25 to 45 in good health. DNA of the CDR3: TGTGCCACCAGCAGAGATAGAGTAGCAAGCTACAATGAGCAGTTCTTC. Translated, it gives CATSRDRVASYNEQFF.